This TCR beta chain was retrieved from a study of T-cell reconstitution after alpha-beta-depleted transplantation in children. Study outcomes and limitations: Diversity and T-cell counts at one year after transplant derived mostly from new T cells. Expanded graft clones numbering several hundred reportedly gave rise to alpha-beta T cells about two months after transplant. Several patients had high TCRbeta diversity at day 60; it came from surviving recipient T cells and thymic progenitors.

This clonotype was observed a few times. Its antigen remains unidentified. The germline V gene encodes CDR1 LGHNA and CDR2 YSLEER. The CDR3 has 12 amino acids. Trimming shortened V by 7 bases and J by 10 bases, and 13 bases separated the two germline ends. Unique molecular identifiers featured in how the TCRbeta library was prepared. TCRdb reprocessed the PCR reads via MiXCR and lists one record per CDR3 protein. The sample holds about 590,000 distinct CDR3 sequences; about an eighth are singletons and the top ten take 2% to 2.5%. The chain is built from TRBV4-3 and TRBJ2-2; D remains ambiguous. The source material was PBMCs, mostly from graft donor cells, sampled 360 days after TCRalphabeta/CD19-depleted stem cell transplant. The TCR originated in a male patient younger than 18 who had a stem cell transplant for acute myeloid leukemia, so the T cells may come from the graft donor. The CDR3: CASTPNGQELFF. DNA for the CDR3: TGCGCCAGCACCCCCAACGGGCAGGAGCTGTTTTTT.